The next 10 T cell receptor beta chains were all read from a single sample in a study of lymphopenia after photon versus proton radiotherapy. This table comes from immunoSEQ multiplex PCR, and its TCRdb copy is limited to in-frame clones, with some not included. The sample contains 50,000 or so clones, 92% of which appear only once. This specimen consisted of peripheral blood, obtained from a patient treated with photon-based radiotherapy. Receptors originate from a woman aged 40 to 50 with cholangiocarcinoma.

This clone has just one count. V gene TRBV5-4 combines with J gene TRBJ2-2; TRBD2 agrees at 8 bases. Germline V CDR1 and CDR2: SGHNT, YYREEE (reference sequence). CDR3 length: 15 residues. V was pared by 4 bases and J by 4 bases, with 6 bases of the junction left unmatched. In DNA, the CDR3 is TGTGCCAGCAGCATAGCGGGGCGCTCCACCGGGGAGCTGTTTTTT. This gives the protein CASSIAGRSTGELFF.

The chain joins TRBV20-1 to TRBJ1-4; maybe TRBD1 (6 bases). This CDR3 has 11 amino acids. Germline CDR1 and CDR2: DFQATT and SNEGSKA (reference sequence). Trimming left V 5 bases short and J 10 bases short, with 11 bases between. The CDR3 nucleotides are TGCAGTGCTGCAGGGGAGGGAAAACTGTTTTTT. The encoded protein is CSAAGEGKLFF.

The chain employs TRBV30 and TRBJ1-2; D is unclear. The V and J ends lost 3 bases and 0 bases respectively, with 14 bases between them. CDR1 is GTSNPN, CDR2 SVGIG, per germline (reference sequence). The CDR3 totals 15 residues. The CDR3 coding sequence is TGTGCCTGGAGAACAACACGAGGCGCTAACTATGGCTACACCTTC. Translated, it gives CAWRTTRGANYGYTF. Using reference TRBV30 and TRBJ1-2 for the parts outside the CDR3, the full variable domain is SQTIHQWPATLVQPVGSPLSLECTVEGTSNPNLYWYRQAAGRGLQLLFYSVGIGQISSEVPQNLSASRPQDRQFILSSKKLLLSDSGFYLCAWRTTRGANYGYTFGSGTRLTVV.

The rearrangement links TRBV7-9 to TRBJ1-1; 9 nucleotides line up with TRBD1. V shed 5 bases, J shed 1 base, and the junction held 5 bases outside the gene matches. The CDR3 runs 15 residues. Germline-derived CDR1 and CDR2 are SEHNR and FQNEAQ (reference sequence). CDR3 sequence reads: CASSPLQGANTEAFF. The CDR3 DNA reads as TGTGCCAGCAGCCCGTTACAGGGGGCGAACACTGAAGCTTTCTTT.

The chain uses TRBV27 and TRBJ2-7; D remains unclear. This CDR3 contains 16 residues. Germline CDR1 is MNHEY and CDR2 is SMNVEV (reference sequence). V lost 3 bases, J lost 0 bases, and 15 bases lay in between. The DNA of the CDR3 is TGTGCCAGCAGTTTTAGTATCAGTCTTAGCTCCTACGAGCAGTACTTC. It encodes CASSFSISLSSYEQYF.

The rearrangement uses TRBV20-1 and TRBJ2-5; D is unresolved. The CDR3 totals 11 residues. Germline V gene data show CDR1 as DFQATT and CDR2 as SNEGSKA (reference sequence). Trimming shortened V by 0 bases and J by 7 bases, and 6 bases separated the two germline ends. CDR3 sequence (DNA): TGCAGTGCTAGAGAGGTCGGGACCCAGTACTTC. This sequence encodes CSAREVGTQYF.

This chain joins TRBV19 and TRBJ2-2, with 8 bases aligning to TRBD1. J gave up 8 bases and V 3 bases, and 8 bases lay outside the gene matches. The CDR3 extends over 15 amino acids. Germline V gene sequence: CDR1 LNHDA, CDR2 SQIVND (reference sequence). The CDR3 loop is CASSILQGASGELFF. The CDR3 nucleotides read TGTGCCAGTAGTATCCTTCAGGGGGCTTCGGGGGAGCTGTTTTTT.

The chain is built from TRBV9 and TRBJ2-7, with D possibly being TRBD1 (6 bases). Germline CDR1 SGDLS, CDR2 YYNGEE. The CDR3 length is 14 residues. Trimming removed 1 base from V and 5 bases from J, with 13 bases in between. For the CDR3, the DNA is TGTGCCAGCAGCGTATCCAGGGGTTCGGACGAGCAGTACTTC. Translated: CASSVSRGSDEQYF.

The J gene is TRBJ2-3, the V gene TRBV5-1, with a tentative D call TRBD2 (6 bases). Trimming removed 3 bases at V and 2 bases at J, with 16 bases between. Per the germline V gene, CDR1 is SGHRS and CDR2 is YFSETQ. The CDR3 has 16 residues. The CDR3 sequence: CASSWALGTFTDTQYF. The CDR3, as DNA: TGCGCCAGCAGCTGGGCATTAGGGACTTTCACAGATACGCAGTATTTT.

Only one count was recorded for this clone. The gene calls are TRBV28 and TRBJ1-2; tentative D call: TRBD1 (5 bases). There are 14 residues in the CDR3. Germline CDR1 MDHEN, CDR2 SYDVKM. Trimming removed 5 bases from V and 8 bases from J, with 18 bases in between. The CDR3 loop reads CASSPQGGRPGYTF. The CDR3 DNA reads TGTGCCAGCAGTCCCCAGGGTGGGCGTCCGGGCTACACCTTC.